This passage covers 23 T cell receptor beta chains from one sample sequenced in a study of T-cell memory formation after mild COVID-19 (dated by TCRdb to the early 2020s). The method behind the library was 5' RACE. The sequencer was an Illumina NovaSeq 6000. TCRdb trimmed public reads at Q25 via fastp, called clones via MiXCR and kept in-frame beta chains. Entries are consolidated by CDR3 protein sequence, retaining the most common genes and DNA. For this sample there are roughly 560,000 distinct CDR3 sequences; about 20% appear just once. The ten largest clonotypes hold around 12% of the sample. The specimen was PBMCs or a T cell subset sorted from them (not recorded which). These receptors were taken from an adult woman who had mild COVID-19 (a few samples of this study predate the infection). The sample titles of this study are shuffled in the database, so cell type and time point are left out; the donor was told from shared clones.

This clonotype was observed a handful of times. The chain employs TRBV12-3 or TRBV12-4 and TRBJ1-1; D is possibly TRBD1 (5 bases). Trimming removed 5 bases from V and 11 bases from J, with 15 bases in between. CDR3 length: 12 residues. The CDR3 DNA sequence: TGTGCCAGCAGTCCCCAGACAGCCCTGGCTTTCTTT. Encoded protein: CASSPQTALAFF.

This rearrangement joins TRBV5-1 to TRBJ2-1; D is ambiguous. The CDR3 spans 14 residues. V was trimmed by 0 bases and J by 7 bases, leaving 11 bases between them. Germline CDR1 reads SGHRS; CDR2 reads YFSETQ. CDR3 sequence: CASSLGALGNEQFF. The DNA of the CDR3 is TGCGCCAGCAGCTTGGGGGCCCTAGGGAATGAGCAGTTCTTC.

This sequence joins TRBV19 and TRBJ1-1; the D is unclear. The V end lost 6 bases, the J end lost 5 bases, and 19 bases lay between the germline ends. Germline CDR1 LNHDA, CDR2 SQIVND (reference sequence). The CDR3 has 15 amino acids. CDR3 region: CASRWARGAATEAFF. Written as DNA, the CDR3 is TGTGCCAGTAGATGGGCCCGAGGCGCAGCTACTGAAGCTTTCTTT.

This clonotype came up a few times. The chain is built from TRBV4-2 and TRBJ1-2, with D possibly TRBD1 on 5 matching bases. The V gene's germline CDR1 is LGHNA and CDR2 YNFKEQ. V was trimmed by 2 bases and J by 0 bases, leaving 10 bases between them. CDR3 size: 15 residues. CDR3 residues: CASSQSGLSNYGYTF. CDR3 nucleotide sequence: TGTGCCAGCAGCCAATCGGGACTCTCTAACTATGGCTACACCTTC.

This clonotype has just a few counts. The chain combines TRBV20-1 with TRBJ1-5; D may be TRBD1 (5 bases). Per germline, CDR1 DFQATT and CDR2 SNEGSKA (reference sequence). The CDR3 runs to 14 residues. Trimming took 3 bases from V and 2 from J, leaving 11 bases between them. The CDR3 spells CSASPGTGNQPQHF. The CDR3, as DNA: TGCAGTGCTAGCCCAGGGACGGGCAATCAGCCCCAGCATTTT.

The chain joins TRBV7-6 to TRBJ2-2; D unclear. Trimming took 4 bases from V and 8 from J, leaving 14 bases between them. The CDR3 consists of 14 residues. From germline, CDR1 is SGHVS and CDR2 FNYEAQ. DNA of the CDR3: TGTGCCAGCAGCTCCGGGTCTTCATGGGGGGAGCTGTTTTTT. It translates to CASSSGSSWGELFF.

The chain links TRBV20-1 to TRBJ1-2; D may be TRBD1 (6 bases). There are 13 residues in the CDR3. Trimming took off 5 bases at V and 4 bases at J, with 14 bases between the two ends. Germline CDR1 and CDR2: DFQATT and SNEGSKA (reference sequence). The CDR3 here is CSAQQGRGYGYTF. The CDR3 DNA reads TGCAGTGCTCAACAGGGCCGCGGCTATGGCTACACCTTC.

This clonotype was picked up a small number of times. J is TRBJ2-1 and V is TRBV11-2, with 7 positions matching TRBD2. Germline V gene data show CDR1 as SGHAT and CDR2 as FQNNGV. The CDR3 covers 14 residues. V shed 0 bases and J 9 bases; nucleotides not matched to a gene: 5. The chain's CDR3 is CASSLEAGRGEQFF. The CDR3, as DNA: TGTGCCAGCAGCTTAGAGGCGGGGAGGGGTGAGCAGTTCTTC. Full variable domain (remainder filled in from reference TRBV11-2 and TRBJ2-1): EAGVAQSPRYKIIEKRQSVAFWCNPISGHATLYWYQQILGQGPKLLIQFQNNGVVDDSQLPKDRFSAERLKGVDSTLKIQPAKLEDSAVYLCASSLEAGRGEQFFGPGTRLTVL.

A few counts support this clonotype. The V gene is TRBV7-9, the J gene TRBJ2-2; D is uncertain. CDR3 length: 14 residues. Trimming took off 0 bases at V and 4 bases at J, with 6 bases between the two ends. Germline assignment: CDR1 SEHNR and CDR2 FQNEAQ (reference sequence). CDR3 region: CASSLASTTGELFF. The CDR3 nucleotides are TGTGCCAGCAGCTTAGCTAGCACCACCGGGGAGCTGTTTTTT.

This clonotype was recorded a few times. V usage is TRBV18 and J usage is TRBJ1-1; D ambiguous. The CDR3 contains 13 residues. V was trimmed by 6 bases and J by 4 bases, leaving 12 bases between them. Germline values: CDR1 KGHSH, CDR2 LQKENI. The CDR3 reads CASSDGMGTEAFF. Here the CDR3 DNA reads TGTGCCAGCTCTGACGGAATGGGCACTGAAGCTTTCTTT.

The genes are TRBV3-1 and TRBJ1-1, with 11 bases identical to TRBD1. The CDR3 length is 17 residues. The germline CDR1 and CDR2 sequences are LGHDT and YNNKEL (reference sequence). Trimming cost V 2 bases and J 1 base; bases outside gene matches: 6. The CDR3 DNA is TGTGCCAGCAGCCAACCCGGACAGGGGGCGGAGAACACTGAAGCTTTCTTT. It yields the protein CASSQPGQGAENTEAFF. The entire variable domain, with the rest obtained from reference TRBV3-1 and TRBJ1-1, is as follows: DTAVSQTPKYLVTQMGNDKSIKCEQNLGHDTMYWYKQDSKKFLKIMFSYNNKELIINETVPNRFSPKSPDKAHLNLHINSLELGDSAVYFCASSQPGQGAENTEAFFGQGTRLTVV.

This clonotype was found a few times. CDR3 protein: CASSTKGARPYPDTGELFF. CDR3 bases: TGTGCCAGCAGCACAAAAGGGGCCAGGCCATATCCCGACACCGGGGAGCTGTTTTTT. The chain joins TRBV7-9 to TRBJ2-2, with D possibly matching TRBD1 (5 bases). Trimming took 5 bases from V and 3 from J, leaving 25 bases between them. The germline gives CDR1 SEHNR, CDR2 FQNEAQ (reference sequence). This CDR3 is built from 19 residues.

CDR3 in amino acids: CASTIGSGEQYF. Written as DNA, the CDR3 is TGTGCCAGCACTATAGGGTCCGGCGAGCAGTACTTC. The rearrangement joins TRBV12-3 or TRBV12-4 to TRBJ2-7; D unclear. The CDR3 runs 12 residues. V was cut by 7 bases and J by 6 bases, with 13 bases left in between.

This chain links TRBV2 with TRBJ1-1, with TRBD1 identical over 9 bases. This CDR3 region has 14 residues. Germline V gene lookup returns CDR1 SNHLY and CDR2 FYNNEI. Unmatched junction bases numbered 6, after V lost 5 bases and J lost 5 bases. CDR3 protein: CASSSGTGWTEAFF. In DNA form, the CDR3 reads TGTGCCAGCAGTTCCGGGACAGGGTGGACTGAAGCTTTCTTT.

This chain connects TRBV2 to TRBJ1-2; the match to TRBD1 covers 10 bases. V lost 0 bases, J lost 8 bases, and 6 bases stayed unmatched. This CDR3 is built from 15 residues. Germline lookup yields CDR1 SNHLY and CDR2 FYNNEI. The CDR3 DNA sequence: TGTGCCAGCAGTGAAGCCTGGACAGGGGGGAGCGGCTACACCTTC. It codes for CASSEAWTGGSGYTF.

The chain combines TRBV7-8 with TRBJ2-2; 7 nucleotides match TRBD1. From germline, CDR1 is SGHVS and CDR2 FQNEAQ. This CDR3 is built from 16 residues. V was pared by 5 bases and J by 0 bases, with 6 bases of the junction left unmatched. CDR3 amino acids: CASSLRQGTNTGELFF. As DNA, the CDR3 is TGTGCCAGCAGCCTCCGACAGGGAACGAACACCGGGGAGCTGTTTTTT.

CDR3 nucleotide sequence: TGTGCCAGCAGCCTGATAACGGGGGGGCCGGGAGAGACCCAGTACTTC. It translates to CASSLITGGPGETQYF. The V gene is TRBV7-2, the J gene TRBJ2-5; 8 bases are a match to TRBD2. The CDR3 runs 16 residues. The V segment lost 5 bases and the J segment 4 bases; nucleotides outside the gene matches: 12. Germline CDR1 is SGHTA and CDR2 is FQGNSA.

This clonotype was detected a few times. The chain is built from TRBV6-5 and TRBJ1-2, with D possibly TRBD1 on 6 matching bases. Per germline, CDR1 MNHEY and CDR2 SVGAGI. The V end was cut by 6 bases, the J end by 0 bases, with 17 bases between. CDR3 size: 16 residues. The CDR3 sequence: CASRLSGQQTNYGYTF. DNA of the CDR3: TGTGCCAGCAGACTAAGCGGACAGCAAACTAACTATGGCTACACCTTC.

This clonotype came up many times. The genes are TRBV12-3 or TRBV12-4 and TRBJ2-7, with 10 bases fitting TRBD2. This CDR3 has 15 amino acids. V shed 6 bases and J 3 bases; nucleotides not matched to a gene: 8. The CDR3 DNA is TGTGCCAGCAGATTCGGACTAGCGGAGTACTACGAGCAGTACTTC. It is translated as CASRFGLAEYYEQYF.

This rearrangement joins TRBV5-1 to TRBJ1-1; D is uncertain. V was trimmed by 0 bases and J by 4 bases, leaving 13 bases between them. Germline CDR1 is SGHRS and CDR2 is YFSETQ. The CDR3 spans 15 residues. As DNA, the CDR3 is TGCGCCAGCAGCTTGGCCCAGACGGCCACCACTGAAGCTTTCTTT. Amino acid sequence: CASSLAQTATTEAFF.

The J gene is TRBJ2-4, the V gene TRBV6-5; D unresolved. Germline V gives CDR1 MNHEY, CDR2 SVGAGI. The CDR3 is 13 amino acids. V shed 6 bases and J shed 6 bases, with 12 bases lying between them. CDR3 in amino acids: CASSQPRINIQYF. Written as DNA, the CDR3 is TGTGCCAGCAGCCAGCCCCGGATAAACATTCAGTACTTC.

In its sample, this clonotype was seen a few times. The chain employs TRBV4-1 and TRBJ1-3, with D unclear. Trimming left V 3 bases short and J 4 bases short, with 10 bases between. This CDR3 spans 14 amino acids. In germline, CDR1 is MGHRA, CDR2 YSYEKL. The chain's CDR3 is CASSHPASGNTIYF. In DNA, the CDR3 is TGCGCCAGCAGCCACCCGGCCTCCGGAAACACCATATATTTT.

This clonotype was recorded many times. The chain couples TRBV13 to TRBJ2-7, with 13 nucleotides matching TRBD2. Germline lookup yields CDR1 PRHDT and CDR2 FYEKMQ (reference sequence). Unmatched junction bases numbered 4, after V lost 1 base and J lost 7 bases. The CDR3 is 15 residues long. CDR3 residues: CASSLAGTSGKEQYF. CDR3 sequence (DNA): TGTGCCAGCAGCTTAGCCGGGACTAGCGGGAAGGAGCAGTACTTC.